This TCR beta chain emerged from a study of Ad26.COV2.S vaccination and SARS-CoV-2 variants. In the study overall: Donor participated within the Ad26.COV2.S arm of the COV1001 trial. Once, or twice with 56 days between doses, Ad26.COV2.S was given intramuscularly.

TCRdb's table, derived via immunoSEQ multiplex PCR, lists solely in-frame clones and lacks some. The table has around 300,000 clones, 75% to 90% seen once. Overall study results and limits: Substantial breadth was reported for post-vaccination spike-specific CD8+ and CD4+ T cells.

Treatment here: about 20 received Ad26.COV2.S at low or high dose, single or two shots; 5 received placebo; per-sample allocation not given. Following the first vaccine or placebo injection, samples were taken on day 63. There are 15 residues in the CDR3. Germline assignment: CDR1 KGHSH and CDR2 LQKENI. V lost 6 bases and J lost 4; bases outside the gene matches: 10. This clone was recorded only once. Its antigen is as yet unknown. The chain joins TRBV18 to TRBJ1-1; 8 nucleotides align to TRBD1. The source material was peripheral blood, sampled in a trial of Ad26.COV2.S vaccine versus placebo. This receptor was taken from a person between 18 and 60 years old who received the Ad26.COV2.S COVID-19 vaccine or a placebo. The CDR3 loop is CASSPGQGVVTEAFF. CDR3 DNA: TGTGCCAGCTCCCCCGGACAGGGCGTCGTCACTGAAGCTTTCTTT. Using reference TRBV18 and TRBJ1-1 for the parts outside the CDR3, the full variable domain is NAGVMQNPRHLVRRRGQEARLRCSPMKGHSHVYWYRQLPEEGLKFMVYLQKENIIDESGMPKERFSAEFPKEGPSILRIQQVVRGDSAAYFCASSPGQGVVTEAFFGQGTRLTVV.